The 16 T cell receptor beta chains below come from one sample, sequenced in a study of graft-versus-host responses after intestinal transplantation. The repertoire was sequenced with immunoSEQ multiplex PCR; TCRdb's copy has only in-frame clones and lacks some. The sample yields tens of thousands of clones, over 85% seen once. The specimen comprised PBMCs, sampled 26 days after transplant. All receptors come from a human patient who received an intestinal transplant, so some T cells may come from the graft donor.

CDR3 DNA: TGTGCCAGCGGTTCCGGAGATCCCTCCTACAATGAGCAGTTCTTC. This codes for CASGSGDPSYNEQFF. The chain recombines TRBV11-2 with TRBJ2-1; no definite D call. Germline V gives CDR1 SGHAT, CDR2 FQNNGV. The CDR3 length is 15 residues. Trimming left V 8 bases short and J 0 bases short, with 14 bases between.

This sequence joins TRBV15 and TRBJ2-5; 7 bases agree with TRBD1. The CDR3 length is 14 residues. Germline-derived CDR1 and CDR2 are LNHNV and YYDKDF (reference sequence). After removal of 4 bases from V and 2 bases from J, the junction contained 4 bases not matched to a gene. In nucleotides, the CDR3 is TGTGCCACCAGCATTCCGGGACAGCAAGAGACCCAGTACTTC. Amino acid sequence: CATSIPGQQETQYF.

This rearrangement joins TRBV5-1 to TRBJ2-1; 7 bases fit TRBD2. The germline V gene encodes CDR1 SGHRS and CDR2 YFSETQ. Trimming cost V 5 bases and J 0 bases; bases outside gene matches: 11. CDR3 length equals 17 residues. The DNA for the CDR3 is TGCGCCAGCAGTTCCGGGGACGGCGGGAGCTCCTACAATGAGCAGTTCTTC. Its translation is CASSSGDGGSSYNEQFF.

The chain recombines TRBV28 with TRBJ1-5; 9 nucleotides match TRBD1. This CDR3 is 16 amino acids long. Trimming cost V 2 bases and J 7 bases; bases outside gene matches: 9. Germline V gene data show CDR1 as MDHEN and CDR2 as SYDVKM. CDR3 coding DNA: TGTGCCAGCAGTTTACGGACAGGGGCAGTGGTACAGCCCCAGCATTTT. Its protein is CASSLRTGAVVQPQHF.

J is TRBJ1-1 and V is TRBV27; D is perhaps TRBD1 (6 bases). The V gene lost 0 bases and the J gene lost 5 bases, with 16 bases spanning the gap. Germline V gives CDR1 MNHEY, CDR2 SMNVEV (reference sequence). CDR3 length: 16 residues. The CDR3 here is CASSLSAQGWWTEAFF. The CDR3 bases are TGTGCCAGCAGTTTATCGGCTCAGGGGTGGTGGACTGAAGCTTTCTTT.

This chain uses TRBV10-1 with TRBJ2-1; 11 nucleotides agree with TRBD2. The junction had 3 bases not matched to a gene; V was cut back by 0 bases and J by 8 bases. In germline, CDR1 is WNHNN, CDR2 SYGVQD (reference sequence). The CDR3 spans 15 residues. The CDR3 bases are TGCGCCAGCAGTGAGTCTAGCGGGAGGGCGTATGAGCAGTTCTTC. Translated, it gives CASSESSGRAYEQFF.

The rearrangement links TRBV27 to TRBJ2-3, with TRBD2 matching 10 bases. Unmatched junction bases numbered 7, after V lost 0 bases and J lost 1 base. The CDR3 is 18 residues long. Germline values: CDR1 MNHEY, CDR2 SMNVEV (reference sequence). The chain's CDR3 is CASSLSLAGATRTDTQYF. In nucleotides, the CDR3 is TGTGCCAGCAGTTTATCGCTAGCGGGAGCGACACGCACAGATACGCAGTATTTT.

This chain links TRBV13 with TRBJ2-5; 7 bases are shared with TRBD1. The CDR3 has 15 residues. J lost 1 base, V lost 2 bases, and 4 bases had no gene match. In germline, CDR1 is PRHDT, CDR2 FYEKMQ (reference sequence). CDR3: CASSLRGQLQETQYF. DNA of the CDR3: TGTGCCAGCAGCTTAAGGGGACAGCTCCAAGAGACCCAGTACTTC.

V is TRBV7-9 and J is TRBJ1-3, with D possibly matching TRBD1 (6 bases). The V gene lost 4 bases and the J gene lost 2 bases, with 24 bases spanning the gap. Looked up from germline, CDR1 is SEHNR and CDR2 is FQNEAQ (reference sequence). This CDR3 comprises 19 residues. CDR3: CASSSSPVPTGGAGNTIYF. The CDR3 DNA is TGTGCCAGCAGCTCATCACCCGTCCCCACGGGGGGCGCTGGAAACACCATATATTTT.

The V gene is TRBV10-2, the J gene TRBJ1-5; 9 nucleotides line up with TRBD1. Germline CDR1 WSHSY, CDR2 SAAADI. The CDR3 extends over 17 amino acids. The junction had 12 bases not matched to a gene; V was cut back by 2 bases and J by 7 bases. The CDR3 here is CASSEPLTGGARQPQHF. CDR3 DNA: TGCGCCAGCAGTGAGCCTCTGACAGGGGGGGCGAGGCAGCCCCAGCATTTT.

This chain uses TRBV11-2 with TRBJ1-1; 10 positions agree with TRBD1. The CDR3 spans 15 residues. CDR1 SGHAT and CDR2 FQNNGV come from the germline V gene. V shed 1 base and J 5 bases; nucleotides not matched to a gene: 4. For the CDR3, the DNA is TGTGCCAGCAGCTTAGGACAGGGGGCGGGAACTGAAGCTTTCTTT. It encodes CASSLGQGAGTEAFF.

The chain joins TRBV19 to TRBJ1-1, with TRBD1 matching 8 bases. V lost 8 bases to trimming and J lost 4 bases; unmatched junction nucleotides: 3. This CDR3 has 12 amino acids. CDR1 is LNHDA, CDR2 SQIVND, per germline (reference sequence). In DNA form, the CDR3 reads TGTGCCAGTTACAGGGGGGGCACTGAAGCTTTCTTT. Its translation is CASYRGGTEAFF.

Here the CDR3 DNA reads TGTGCCAGCAGTTACGACCTCGGGACATTGGATTCACCCCTCCACTTT. Amino acids: CASSYDLGTLDSPLHF. The chain is built from TRBV6-5 and TRBJ1-6, with D possibly TRBD1 on 6 matching bases. Looked up from germline, CDR1 is MNHEY and CDR2 is SVGAGI. The CDR3 extends over 16 amino acids. Trimming pared 2 bases from V and 8 bases from J, leaving 16 bases between.

This sequence joins TRBV5-6 and TRBJ2-1; tentatively, D is TRBD1 (5 bases). V was trimmed by 10 bases and J by 9 bases, leaving 23 bases between them. The CDR3 length is 14 residues. Germline CDR1 is SGHDT and CDR2 is YYEEEE. The CDR3 DNA is TGTGCCTCCAAAAAGGGGAAGGGGTTTGGTGAGCAGTTCTTC. It encodes CASKKGKGFGEQFF.

V and J are TRBV9 and TRBJ1-4; TRBD1 aligns across 7 bases. Germline values: CDR1 SGDLS, CDR2 YYNGEE. The length of the CDR3 is 15 residues. Losses at the gene ends were 4 bases for V and 3 bases for J; bases not matched to a gene: 6. CDR3 loop: CASSPNRGPNEKLFF. In DNA form, the CDR3 reads TGTGCCAGCAGCCCAAACAGGGGACCTAATGAAAAACTGTTTTTT.

This chain connects TRBV4-1 to TRBJ2-3; 7 bases line up with TRBD2. V gave up 6 bases and J gave up 2 bases; unmatched junction bases: 17. The CDR3 loop spans 18 amino acids. Germline CDR1 reads MGHRA; CDR2 reads YSYEKL. CDR3: CASRRSIEGTTNTDTQYF. The CDR3 DNA follows: TGCGCCAGCAGGCGATCCATCGAGGGGACTACGAACACAGATACGCAGTATTTT.